This entry describes one T cell receptor beta chain. Its target is not known. The CDR3 runs to 12 residues. The germline CDR1 and CDR2 sequences are SGHTA and FQGNSA. V was pared by 6 bases and J by 4 bases, with 7 bases between. TCRdb ran MiXCR on the reads and lists one entry per CDR3 protein. This sample has about half a million distinct CDR3 sequences, with about 42% found just once. This specimen belongs to a study of T cell repertoires in cytomegalovirus infection. About the research overall: As its CMV epitopes, the study selected recently identified HLA-C-restricted and well-studied HLA-B-restricted targets. Indicated by public TCR beta signatures were CMV infection and matching HLA type. General observations from the study: Dominant in the ex vivo response were TCR beta clonotypes restricted by HLA-C and specific for CMV.

The material sequenced was cultured PBMCs, taken from culture after CMV antigen stimulation. The TCR sequence derives from a human donor in good health (CMV status not recorded). Some clones in this sample may be carry-over from other donors' samples. The V call is TRBV7-2, the J call TRBJ1-3; weak D call: TRBD1 (5 bases). CDR3 in DNA: TGTGCCAGCAGGGACATCGGAAACACCATATATTTT. Protein product: CASRDIGNTIYF.